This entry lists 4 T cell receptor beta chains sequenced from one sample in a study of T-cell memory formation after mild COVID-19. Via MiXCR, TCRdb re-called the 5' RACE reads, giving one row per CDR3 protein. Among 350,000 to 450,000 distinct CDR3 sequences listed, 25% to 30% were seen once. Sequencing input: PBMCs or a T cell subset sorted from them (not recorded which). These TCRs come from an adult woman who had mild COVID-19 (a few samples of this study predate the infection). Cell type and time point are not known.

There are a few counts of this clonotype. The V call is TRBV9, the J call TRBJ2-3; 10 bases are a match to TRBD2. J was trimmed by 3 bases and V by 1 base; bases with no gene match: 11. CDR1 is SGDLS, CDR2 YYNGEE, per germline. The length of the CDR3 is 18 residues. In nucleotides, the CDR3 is TGTGCCAGCAGCGTATTGCTAGCGGGAGTTTCCGAGACAGATACGCAGTATTTT. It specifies CASSVLLAGVSETDTQYF.

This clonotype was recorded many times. CDR3 region: CASSDGYEQYF. The CDR3 DNA reads as TGCGCCAGCAGTGACGGATACGAGCAGTACTTC. The V and J genes are TRBV10-2 and TRBJ2-7; D ambiguous. Germline-derived CDR1 and CDR2 are WSHSY and SAAADI. This CDR3 comprises 11 residues. V lost 3 bases, J lost 4 bases, and 4 bases lay in between.

In nucleotides, the CDR3 is TGTGCCAGCAGCCCCCCCCGGTGGGCGGGAGGACTCGACAATGAGCAGTTCTTC. Residues: CASSPPRWAGGLDNEQFF. J is TRBJ2-1 and V is TRBV7-8; TRBD2 matches 8 bases. V was clipped by 5 bases and J by 5 bases; unmatched bases: 17. Per germline, CDR1 SGHVS and CDR2 FQNEAQ. The CDR3 is made up of 18 amino acids.

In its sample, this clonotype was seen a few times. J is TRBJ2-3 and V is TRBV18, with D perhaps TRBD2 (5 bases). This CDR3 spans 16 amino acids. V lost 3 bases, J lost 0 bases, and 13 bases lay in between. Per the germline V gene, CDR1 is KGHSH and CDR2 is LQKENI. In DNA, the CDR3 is TGTGCCAGCTCACCCCGGACTCCTACTAGCACAGATACGCAGTATTTT. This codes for CASSPRTPTSTDTQYF.